Listed here is a single T cell receptor beta chain. This sample stems from a study of blood T cell repertoires in COVID-19. For the study at large: Researchers got acute and convalescent COVID-19 samples from the United States, Italy and Spain. Nucleic acid was either cDNA or gDNA, and it came from T cells, B-cell-depleted T cells, or PBMCs.

Authors' processing steps: Nucleated cell counts were estimated from reference gene primer amplification. Clones were sequenced by immunoSEQ multiplex PCR, and TCRdb holds only the in-frame ones, with some missing. That table furnishes V, J and clone size, whereas the DNA furnished D and trimming. Among about 210,000 clones, approximately 87% were seen once, and the ten largest hold approximately 6.2%. The length of the CDR3 is 12 residues. V was clipped by 9 bases and J by 8 bases; unmatched bases: 2. Germline V gene sequence: CDR1 LNHDA, CDR2 SQIVND (reference sequence). The chain is built from TRBV19 and TRBJ1-6; TRBD1 matches at 9 bases. The sample comprised peripheral blood. This TCR was sampled from a man aged 60-69 years who had recovered from COVID-19. CDR3 bases: TGTGCCAGCCGGGACAGGGATTCACCCCTCCACTTT. It encodes CASRDRDSPLHF.